The TCR beta chain described here comes from a study of post-analysis software for immune sequencing data. Overall study context: Patients with relapsing-remitting, secondary progressive and progressive-relapsing multiple sclerosis courses were all represented. Whole-study findings and limits: Normalized Chao1 diversity was significantly reduced in patients versus controls.

This clonotype occurred a few times. Antigen specificity is unknown. The TCR beta cDNA libraries carried unique molecular identifiers. It was from roughly 1 to 10 million T cells that 500,000 or so cDNA molecules came. One entry per CDR3 protein, called by TCRdb with MiXCR from the PCR reads. The sample contains hundreds of thousands of distinct CDR3 sequences, roughly 30% of which appear only once. The sample taken for sequencing was blood. This sequence originates from a girl aged 10 to 17 with multiple sclerosis.

CDR3 coding DNA: TGTGCCAGCAGCCATGGCAGGCACAGGGGCGAAAAACTGTTTTTT. Translation gives CASSHGRHRGEKLFF. The chain recombines TRBV3-1 with TRBJ1-4; 7 positions agree with TRBD1. The V gene's germline CDR1 is LGHDT and CDR2 YNNKEL (reference sequence). There are 15 residues in the CDR3. The ends lost 3 bases at V and 8 bases at J; junction bases unmatched: 9.